This is a list of T cell receptor beta chains from one sample in a study of blood T cell repertoires in COVID-19. This table comes from immunoSEQ multiplex PCR, and its TCRdb copy is limited to in-frame clones, with some not included. The table has more than 450,000 clones, around 87% seen once. Sequenced: PBMCs or T cells enriched from blood (not recorded which). Receptors were obtained from a woman aged 18-35 years who had recovered from COVID-19. CDR3s include the opening cysteine and the closing phenylalanine or tryptophan. A D gene is named only where the DNA matches it firmly. The size field is filled for only some rows; it gives once, few, many or a size class.

d_gene,j_gene,abundance,v_gene,CDR3aa,CDR3nt
NA,TRBJ2-3,NA,TRBV19,CASALLGGTDTQYF,TGTGCCAGTGCTCTTTTAGGAGGCACAGATACGCAGTATTTT
TRBD1,TRBJ1-6,NA,TRBV18,CASSSQGTVGSPLHF,TGTGCCAGCTCGTCGCAGGGGACAGTCGGTTCACCCCTCCACTTT
TRBD2,TRBJ2-3,NA,TRBV3-1/TRBV3-2,CASSPRGSGEDTQYF,TGTGCCAGCAGCCCGCGCGGTAGCGGGGAAGATACGCAGTATTTT
NA,TRBJ2-3,NA,TRBV27,CASSQPPTGFDRTDTQYF,TGTGCCAGCAGTCAACCGCCCACGGGTTTCGATCGCACAGATACGCAGTATTTT
NA,TRBJ2-2,once,TRBV12-3/TRBV12-4,CASTREDTGELFF,TGTGCCAGCACCCGAGAGGACACCGGGGAGCTGTTTTTT
TRBD1,TRBJ1-5,many,TRBV15,CATSRDFERGRSNQPQHF,TGTGCCACCAGCAGAGATTTCGAGAGGGGGCGGTCCAATCAGCCCCAGCATTTT
NA,TRBJ1-1,NA,TRBV2,CASSVAGLDTEAFF,TGTGCCAGCAGTGTCGCAGGCCTCGACACTGAAGCTTTCTTT
NA,TRBJ1-2,NA,TRBV3-1/TRBV3-2,CASSQDISYYGYTF,TGTGCCAGCAGCCAGGACATAAGCTACTATGGCTACACCTTC
TRBD1,TRBJ1-6,NA,TRBV5-1,CASSSMGQGPGYNSPLHF,TGCGCCAGCAGCTCAATGGGACAGGGGCCGGGCTATAATTCACCCCTCCACTTT
TRBD1,TRBJ1-2,once,TRBV7-9,CASSPGGGQILYGYTF,TGTGCCAGCTCCCCGGGTGGGGGACAGATCCTCTATGGCTACACCTTC
NA,TRBJ1-1,NA,TRBV5-4,CASSRDRYNTEAFF,TGTGCCAGCAGTCGCGACAGGTATAACACTGAAGCTTTCTTT
NA,TRBJ1-1,NA,TRBV3-1/TRBV3-2,CASSQDGEAQAFF,TGTGCCAGCAGCCAAGATGGTGAGGCCCAAGCTTTCTTT
NA,TRBJ1-5,NA,TRBV5-5,CASSLTLTNNQPQHF,TGTGCCAGCAGCTTAACTCTAACGAACAATCAGCCCCAGCATTTT
TRBD2,TRBJ2-3,NA,TRBV4-2,CASSQEGGGTDTQYF,TGTGCCAGCAGCCAAGAGGGGGGGGGCACAGATACGCAGTATTTT
NA,TRBJ1-2,NA,TRBV30,CAWSALRGYTF,TGTGCCTGGAGCGCCCTGCGTGGCTACACCTTC
TRBD2,TRBJ2-1,NA,TRBV19,CASTLRAGGEHNEQFF,TGTGCCAGTACCTTGCGAGCGGGGGGAGAGCACAATGAGCAGTTCTTC
TRBD1,TRBJ2-7,NA,TRBV28,CASSLPTGGLQYF,TGTGCCAGCAGTTTGCCTACAGGGGGATTGCAGTACTTC
NA,TRBJ1-3,few,TRBV24-1,CATSDSKPVDGNTIYF,TGTGCCACCAGTGATTCTAAGCCCGTTGATGGAAACACCATATATTTT
TRBD2,TRBJ2-3,NA,TRBV7-2,CASSLAGGSTDTQYF,TGTGCCAGCAGCCTAGCGGGGGGGAGCACAGATACGCAGTATTTT
TRBD2,TRBJ2-7,NA,TRBV6-5,CASSKTSGDSYEQYF,TGTGCCAGCAGTAAAACTAGCGGGGATTCCTACGAGCAGTACTTC
TRBD1,TRBJ1-1,NA,TRBV12-5,CASGPNQDGQVRTEAFF,TGTGCTAGTGGTCCAAACCAGGATGGACAGGTCCGCACTGAAGCTTTCTTT
TRBD2,TRBJ2-7,NA,TRBV2,CASRAGLAGGTKPYEQYF,TGTGCCAGCAGAGCGGGACTAGCGGGGGGGACAAAGCCCTACGAGCAGTACTTC
TRBD2,TRBJ2-1,NA,TRBV6-4,CASSRQGSGGLNEQFF,TGTGCCAGCAGTCGACAAGGTAGCGGGGGGTTGAATGAGCAGTTCTTC
TRBD1,TRBJ2-4,NA,TRBV12-3/TRBV12-4,CASRGGQGGIQYF,TGTGCCAGCAGGGGAGGACAGGGTGGGATTCAGTACTTC
TRBD1,TRBJ1-2,NA,TRBV10-3,CAIRGTGLHYGYTF,TGTGCCATCAGGGGGACAGGGCTGCACTATGGCTACACCTTC
TRBD2,TRBJ2-3,NA,TRBV2,CASSEQGGGLTDTQYF,TGTGCCAGCAGTGAACAGGGCGGGGGGCTCACAGATACGCAGTATTTT
TRBD2,TRBJ2-3,once,TRBV9,CASSVSGGSGDTQYF,TGTGCCAGCAGCGTTAGCGGGGGGTCCGGAGATACGCAGTATTTT
TRBD1,TRBJ2-5,few,TRBV2,CASSLTGLYF,TGTGCCAGCAGCCTGACAGGGCTTTACTTC
TRBD1,TRBJ1-6,NA,TRBV5-5,CASSLGQGTSRSPLHF,TGTGCCAGCAGCCTGGGACAGGGAACGTCTAGATCACCCCTCCACTTT
NA,TRBJ1-4,NA,TRBV4-2,CASSQDFRGGNEKLFF,TGTGCCAGCAGCCAGGATTTCAGGGGAGGGAATGAAAAACTGTTTTTT
TRBD1,TRBJ1-4,NA,TRBV7-8,CASSLGRGPPTNEKLFF,TGTGCCAGCAGCTTAGGCAGGGGGCCCCCAACTAATGAAAAACTGTTTTTT
TRBD1,TRBJ1-1,NA,TRBV5-1,CASSSKQGAEGTEAFF,TGCGCCAGCAGCTCCAAACAGGGGGCGGAGGGCACTGAAGCTTTCTTT
NA,TRBJ1-2,NA,TRBV19,CASRPANYGYTF,TGTGCCAGTAGGCCAGCGAACTATGGCTACACCTTC
TRBD1,TRBJ1-6,once,TRBV14,CASSQVGTGVYNSPLHF,TGTGCCAGCAGCCAAGTTGGGACAGGGGTTTATAATTCACCCCTCCACTTT
NA,TRBJ2-5,NA,TRBV28,CASSYQEPQYF,TGTGCCAGCAGTTATCAGGAACCCCAGTACTTC
TRBD1,TRBJ2-2,NA,TRBV7-3,CASSRTGWTGELFF,TGTGCCAGCAGCCGGACAGGGTGGACCGGGGAGCTGTTTTTT
NA,TRBJ2-1,once,TRBV7-9,CASSLPGIDNEQFF,TGTGCCAGCAGCTTACCGGGGATAGATAATGAGCAGTTCTTC
TRBD1,TRBJ1-1,NA,TRBV9,CASSETGATEAFF,TGTGCCAGCAGCGAGACAGGGGCGACTGAAGCTTTCTTT
TRBD1,TRBJ2-5,once,TRBV7-9,CASSLRGGQAGVEETQYF,TGTGCCAGCAGCTTACGTGGAGGACAGGCAGGGGTAGAAGAGACCCAGTACTTC
NA,TRBJ2-7,NA,TRBV19,CASSTWGENEQYF,TGTGCCAGTAGTACCTGGGGGGAAAACGAGCAGTACTTC
NA,TRBJ1-3,NA,TRBV5-6,CASSQGGNTIYF,TGTGCCAGCAGCCAGGGGGGAAACACCATATATTTT
NA,TRBJ1-2,NA,TRBV9,CASSEDGGYGYTF,TGTGCCAGCAGCGAGGACGGGGGCTATGGCTACACCTTC
TRBD1,TRBJ1-1,NA,TRBV29-1,CSGTERGTEAFF,TGCAGTGGGACAGAAAGAGGCACTGAAGCTTTCTTT
NA,TRBJ1-6,NA,TRBV5-6,CASSFGDRNNSPLHF,TGTGCCAGCAGCTTTGGAGACAGGAATAATTCACCCCTCCACTTT
TRBD1,TRBJ1-2,NA,TRBV7-9,CASSVLTGAAAYGYTF,TGTGCCAGCAGCGTTCTAACAGGGGCCGCGGCCTATGGCTACACCTTC
TRBD1,TRBJ1-1,once,TRBV2,CASSLDRDTEAFF,TGTGCCAGCAGTCTGGACAGGGACACTGAAGCTTTCTTT
TRBD2,TRBJ2-1,once,TRBV12-5,CASGLSPKPGLAGVLRDEQFF,TGTGCTAGTGGTTTGTCACCTAAACCGGGACTAGCGGGGGTTTTAAGGGATGAGCAGTTCTTC
TRBD1,TRBJ1-1,NA,TRBV27,CASKGQGVMVTEAFF,TGTGCCAGCAAGGGACAGGGGGTTATGGTCACTGAAGCTTTCTTT
NA,TRBJ2-4,once,TRBV10-2,CASRDTRNIQYF,TGCGCCAGCAGAGACACTAGGAACATTCAGTACTTC
NA,TRBJ1-6,NA,TRBV30,CAWSSEGNSPLHF,TGTGCCTGGAGTTCGGAGGGGAATTCACCCCTCCACTTT
NA,TRBJ2-5,few,TRBV14,CASSQARTPQETQYF,TGTGCCAGCAGCCAAGCCAGGACTCCGCAAGAGACCCAGTACTTC
NA,TRBJ2-1,once,TRBV25-1,CASSEKHEQFF,TGTGCCAGCAGTGAAAAGCATGAGCAGTTCTTC